The 6 T cell receptor beta chains reported below all come from one sample, sequenced in a study of T cells in Graves' hyperthyroidism and ophthalmopathy. Amplified TCR beta CDR3 regions derived from RNA transcripts. The HTBI set primed first-round TCR CDR3 RT-PCR. TCRdb analysed the multiplex PCR reads with MiXCR anew, one entry per CDR3 protein. This sample yields 350,000 to 500,000 distinct CDR3 sequences, of which roughly 15% are seen a single time; 5% to 6% belongs to the top ten. Sample: blood. The receptor source for this set is a woman aged 18-30 years with Graves' hyperthyroidism.

The sample holds many counts of this clonotype. The V call is TRBV27, the J call TRBJ1-5, with D perhaps TRBD1 (5 bases). Trimming shortened V by 6 bases and J by 7 bases, and 16 bases separated the two germline ends. The CDR3 is made up of 14 amino acids. From germline, CDR1 is MNHEY and CDR2 SMNVEV (reference sequence). CDR3 protein: CASSFSGVGQPQHF. The CDR3 DNA reads as TGTGCCAGCAGCTTTTCGGGGGTAGGGCAGCCCCAGCATTTT.

The chain employs TRBV6-1 and TRBJ1-1, with D unresolved. CDR1 and CDR2 (germline): MNHNS, SASEGT. The CDR3 length is 15 residues. Trimming took 3 bases from V and 1 from J, leaving 12 bases between them. The CDR3 protein is CASSDHMIPNTEAFF. The DNA of the CDR3 is TGTGCCAGCAGTGACCACATGATACCGAACACTGAAGCTTTCTTT.

The chain recombines TRBV29-1 with TRBJ1-5, with 10 bases aligning to TRBD1. Germline V lookup: CDR1 SQVTM, CDR2 ANQGSEA. CDR3 length: 14 amino acids. The J segment lost 2 bases and the V segment lost 6 bases, leaving 4 bases of the junction unmatched. The chain's CDR3 is CSVMTGGGNQPQHF. The CDR3 DNA reads as TGCAGCGTAATGACAGGGGGCGGCAATCAGCCCCAGCATTTT.

This clonotype was counted many times. The chain carries TRBV2 and TRBJ1-4; D gene unclear. Germline lookup yields CDR1 SNHLY and CDR2 FYNNEI. There are 15 residues in the CDR3. The ends were cut back, 2 bases at V and 7 bases at J, with 14 bases in the middle. The CDR3 DNA follows: TGTGCCAGCAGTGAATGGCTTGAGGGTGGTGAAAAACTGTTTTTT. Its translation is CASSEWLEGGEKLFF.

The rearrangement joins TRBV12-3 or TRBV12-4 to TRBJ2-1; TRBD2 matches 9 bases. CDR3 size: 16 residues. Unmatched junction bases numbered 5, after V lost 2 bases and J lost 3 bases. In DNA, the CDR3 is TGTGCCAGCAGTTTAAGGCGGGGGGGCCTCTACAATGAGCAGTTCTTC. Translated, it gives CASSLRRGGLYNEQFF.

This clonotype has only a few counts. The CDR3 sequence: CASSLVLGGLGSYNEQFF. CDR3 in DNA: TGTGCCAGCAGCTTAGTTTTAGGAGGATTGGGGTCCTACAATGAGCAGTTCTTC. The gene calls are TRBV7-9 and TRBJ2-1; TRBD2 might be the D (5 bases). The CDR3 is 18 amino acids. In germline, CDR1 is SEHNR, CDR2 FQNEAQ (reference sequence). Between the trimmed V and J ends, which lost 1 base and 1 base, there was a span of 17 bases.